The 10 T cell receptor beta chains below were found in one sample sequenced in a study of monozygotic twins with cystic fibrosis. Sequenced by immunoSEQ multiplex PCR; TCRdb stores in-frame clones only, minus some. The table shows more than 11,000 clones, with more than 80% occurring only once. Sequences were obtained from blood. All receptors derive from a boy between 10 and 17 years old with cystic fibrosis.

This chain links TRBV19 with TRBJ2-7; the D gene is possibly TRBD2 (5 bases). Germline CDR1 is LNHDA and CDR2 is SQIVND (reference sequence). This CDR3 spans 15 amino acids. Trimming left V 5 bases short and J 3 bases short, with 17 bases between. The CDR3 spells CASSPLGREGYEQYF. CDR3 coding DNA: TGTGCCAGTAGTCCTCTAGGCCGAGAGGGCTACGAGCAGTACTTC.

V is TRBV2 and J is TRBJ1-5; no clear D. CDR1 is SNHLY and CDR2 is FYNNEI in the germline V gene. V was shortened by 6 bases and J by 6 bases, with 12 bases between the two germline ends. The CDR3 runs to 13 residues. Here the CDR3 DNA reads TGTGCCAGCAGCCTCTACCGGAGTCAGCCCCAGCATTTT. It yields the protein CASSLYRSQPQHF.

Here the CDR3 DNA reads TGCGCCAGCAGCTACAACAGGGTTACCTACGAGCAGTACTTC. It codes for CASSYNRVTYEQYF. The gene calls are TRBV4-1 and TRBJ2-7; D possibly corresponds to TRBD1 (6 bases). The CDR3 is 14 amino acids. V was shortened by 5 bases and J by 2 bases, with 13 bases between the two germline ends. Looked up from germline, CDR1 is MGHRA and CDR2 is YSYEKL.

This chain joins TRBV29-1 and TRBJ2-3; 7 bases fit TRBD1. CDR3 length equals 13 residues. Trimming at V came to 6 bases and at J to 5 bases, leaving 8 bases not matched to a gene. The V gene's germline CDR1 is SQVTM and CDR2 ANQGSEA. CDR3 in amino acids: CSVVDRAKDTQYF. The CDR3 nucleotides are TGCAGCGTCGTAGACAGGGCTAAAGATACGCAGTATTTT.

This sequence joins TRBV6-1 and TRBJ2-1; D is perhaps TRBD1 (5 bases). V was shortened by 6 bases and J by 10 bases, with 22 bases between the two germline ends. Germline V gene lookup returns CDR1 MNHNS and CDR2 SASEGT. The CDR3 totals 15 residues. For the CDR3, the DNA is TGTGCCAGCAGCCCAGCTTTAAGGTGGCAGGGCGAGCAGTTCTTC. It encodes CASSPALRWQGEQFF.

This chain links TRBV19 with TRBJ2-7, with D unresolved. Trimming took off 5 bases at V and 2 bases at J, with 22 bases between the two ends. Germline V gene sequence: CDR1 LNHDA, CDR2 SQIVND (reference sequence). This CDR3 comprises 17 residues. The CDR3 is CASSPPNWGSSTYEQYF. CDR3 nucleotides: TGTGCCAGTAGTCCCCCTAATTGGGGATCTTCCACCTACGAGCAGTACTTC.

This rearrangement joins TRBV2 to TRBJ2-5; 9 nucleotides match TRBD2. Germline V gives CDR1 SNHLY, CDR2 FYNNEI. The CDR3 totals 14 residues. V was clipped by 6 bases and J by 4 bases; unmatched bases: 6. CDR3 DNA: TGTGCCAGCAGCGCAGCGGGAGGCCGAGAGACCCAGTACTTC. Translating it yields CASSAAGGRETQYF.

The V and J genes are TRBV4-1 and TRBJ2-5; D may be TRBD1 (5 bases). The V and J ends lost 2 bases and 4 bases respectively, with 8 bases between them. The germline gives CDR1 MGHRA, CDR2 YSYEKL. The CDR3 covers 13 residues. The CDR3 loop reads CASSQQGSETQYF. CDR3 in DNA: TGCGCCAGCAGCCAACAGGGTTCAGAGACCCAGTACTTC.

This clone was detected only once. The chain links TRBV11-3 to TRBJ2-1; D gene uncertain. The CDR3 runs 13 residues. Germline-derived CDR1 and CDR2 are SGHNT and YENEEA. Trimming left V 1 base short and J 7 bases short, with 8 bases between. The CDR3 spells CASSLGAMNEQFF. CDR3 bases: TGTGCCAGCAGCTTAGGGGCGATGAATGAGCAGTTCTTC.

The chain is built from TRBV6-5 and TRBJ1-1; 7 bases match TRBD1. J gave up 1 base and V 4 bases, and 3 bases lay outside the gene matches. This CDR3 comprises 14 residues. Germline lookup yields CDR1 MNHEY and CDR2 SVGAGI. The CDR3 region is CASSLDRENTEAFF. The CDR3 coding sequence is TGTGCCAGCAGTTTAGACAGGGAGAACACTGAAGCTTTCTTT.